Below are 11 T cell receptor beta chains sequenced from a single sample in a study of beta chain features in type 1 diabetes. General study results and limits: For Type 1 diabetes patients, all four CD4+ subsets carried TCRB CDR3s that were moderately but significantly shorter.

All of the isolated RNA was reverse transcribed, so expressed TCRB transcripts were sequenced. The data were produced by immunoSEQ multiplex PCR, yet TCRdb's version contains in-frame clones alone and is incomplete. This sample carries hundreds of thousands of clones, about an eighth of them seen once, and the ten largest clones take approximately 0.022%. No antigen has been assigned to these receptors. Sequenced input: naive CD4+ T cells from blood. These receptors were taken from a man younger than 30 with type 1 diabetes.

The chain is built from TRBV2 and TRBJ1-2, with D tentatively TRBD1 (6 bases). The V end was cut by 2 bases, the J end by 4 bases, with 11 bases between. This CDR3 has 14 amino acids. Germline CDR1 SNHLY, CDR2 FYNNEI. In nucleotides, the CDR3 is TGTGCCAGCAGTGAAAGGGGGAGTGTCTATGGCTACACCTTC. It codes for CASSERGSVYGYTF.

The gene calls are TRBV7-2 and TRBJ2-7; 13 positions agree with TRBD2. This CDR3 is built from 16 residues. The germline CDR1 and CDR2 sequences are SGHTA and FQGNSA. J gave up 3 bases and V 0 bases, and 2 bases lay outside the gene matches. CDR3 bases: TGTGCCAGCAGCTTAGCCGGGACTAGCGGGGTCTACGAGCAGTACTTC. Translating gives CASSLAGTSGVYEQYF. Full variable domain (outside the CDR3, taken from reference TRBV7-2 and TRBJ2-7): GAGVSQSPSNKVTEKGKDVELRCDPISGHTALYWYRQSLGQGLEFLIYFQGNSAPDKSGLPSDRFSAERTGGSVSTLTIQRTQQEDSAVYLCASSLAGTSGVYEQYFGPGTRLTVT.

The rearrangement uses TRBV15 and TRBJ2-3, with 7 bases that match TRBD2. With V trimmed by 2 bases and J by 4 bases, 12 bases remained unmatched. Per germline, CDR1 LNHNV and CDR2 YYDKDF (reference sequence). The CDR3 totals 17 residues. CDR3 in DNA: TGTGCCACCAGCAGACCCCCGGCCGGACTAGTAGCAGATACGCAGTATTTT. It translates to CATSRPPAGLVADTQYF.

Remarks on this clone: At one end the junction does not follow the germline gene, possibly because of a read error. V is TRBV14 and J is TRBJ2-1; D is unresolved. The germline gives CDR1 SGHDN, CDR2 FVKESK. The CDR3 loop spans 12 amino acids. The DNA of the CDR3 is TGTGCCAGCAGCCAAGGGTCCCGAGAGCGGTTCTTC. It translates to CASSQGSRERFF.

On this clone: At the DNA level, this CDR3 is encoded by other sequences in the same sample as well. The V gene is TRBV28, the J gene TRBJ1-3; D is ambiguous. The CDR3 is 14 amino acids. The germline gives CDR1 MDHEN, CDR2 SYDVKM. Trimming removed 2 bases at V and 0 bases at J, with 5 bases between. The CDR3 is CASSLGSSGNTIYF. CDR3 bases: TGTGCCAGCAGTTTAGGGAGCTCTGGAAACACCATATATTTT.

In DNA, the CDR3 is TGTGCCACCCGACAGGGTGTCGTCGCTGAAGCTTTCTTT. It specifies CATRQGVVAEAFF. V usage is TRBV19 and J usage is TRBJ1-1; 7 nucleotides align to TRBD1. Losses at the gene ends were 10 bases for V and 6 bases for J; bases not matched to a gene: 11. CDR1 LNHDA and CDR2 SQIVND come from the germline V gene (reference sequence). This CDR3 is 13 amino acids long.

This chain joins TRBV4-1 and TRBJ2-5; 15 positions match TRBD2. Germline CDR1 is MGHRA and CDR2 is YSYEKL. Germline trimming cut 0 bases from V and 4 bases from J; bases unmatched to any gene: 6. The CDR3 runs to 18 residues. Here the CDR3 reads CASSQDGLAGGLGETQYF. Written as DNA, the CDR3 is TGCGCCAGCAGCCAAGACGGACTAGCGGGGGGGCTGGGAGAGACCCAGTACTTC.

The chain links TRBV29-1 to TRBJ1-2; D ambiguous. Trimming cost V 6 bases and J 8 bases, with 13 bases left between them. Per germline, CDR1 SQVTM and CDR2 ANQGSEA. The CDR3 contains 11 residues. As DNA, the CDR3 is TGCAGCGTCGCGCTTGGTGGCGGCTACACCTTC. Encoded protein: CSVALGGGYTF.

This clone occurred a few times. The V and J genes are TRBV2 and TRBJ2-3; D is possibly TRBD2 (6 bases). Germline V gene sequence: CDR1 SNHLY, CDR2 FYNNEI. Trimming took off 5 bases at V and 4 bases at J, with 10 bases between the two ends. The CDR3 is 13 amino acids. CDR3 nucleotide sequence: TGTGCCAGCAGTCCCTCGGGGGCAGATACGCAGTATTTT. Translation gives CASSPSGADTQYF. Based on the CDR3 plus reference TRBV2 and TRBJ2-3, the full variable domain is EPEVTQTPSHQVTQMGQEVILRCVPISNHLYFYWYRQILGQKVEFLVSFYNNEISEKSEIFDDQFSVERPDGSNFTLKIRSTKLEDSAMYFCASSPSGADTQYFGPGTRLTVL.

This clone was seen only a few times. The V and J genes are TRBV18 and TRBJ2-1, with unresolved D. The CDR3 covers 13 residues. The V and J ends lost 2 bases and 5 bases respectively, with 7 bases between them. Germline CDR1 reads KGHSH; CDR2 reads LQKENI. The CDR3 reads CASSPAADNEQFF. The CDR3 DNA is TGTGCCAGCTCACCAGCGGCAGACAATGAGCAGTTCTTC.

Details on this clone: Other DNA sequences within the sample encode an identical CDR3. The V call is TRBV30, the J call TRBJ1-2; D is unresolved. CDR1 is GTSNPN, CDR2 SVGIG, per germline (reference sequence). V dropped 0 bases and J dropped 8 bases, with 7 bases sitting between them. The CDR3 has 11 residues. CDR3 residues: CAWSVTGGYTF. The DNA for the CDR3 is TGTGCCTGGAGTGTAACCGGAGGCTACACCTTC.